Below are 27 T cell receptor beta chains sequenced from a single sample in a study of T cell responses to AZD1222 COVID-19 vaccine. Profiling relied on immunoSEQ multiplex PCR, and the TCRdb table lists in-frame clones only, not all of them. This table has some 150,000 clones, about 87% appearing once. The sample was peripheral blood, taken on day 0 of AZD1222 vaccination. The receptors shown here come from an adult in good health.

The chain joins TRBV4-2 to TRBJ2-5, with TRBD1 as a possible D gene (6 bases). The ends were cut back, 0 bases at V and 9 bases at J, with 14 bases in the middle. Germline CDR1 LGHNA, CDR2 YNFKEQ. The CDR3 is made up of 14 amino acids. CDR3 coding DNA: TGTGCCAGCAGCCAAGACCCAGTCCCAGGGGCCCAGTACTTC. It specifies CASSQDPVPGAQYF.

This clone has more than one count but fewer than ten. The CDR3 bases are TGTGCCAGCAGCTTAGCTTCCCGGGGGGGCGTTGAGCAGTTCTTC. Its translation is CASSLASRGGVEQFF. The chain has TRBV11-2 and TRBJ2-1; TRBD2 aligns across 8 bases. Per the germline V gene, CDR1 is SGHAT and CDR2 is FQNNGV. J gave up 9 bases and V 1 base, and 8 bases lay outside the gene matches. The CDR3 covers 15 residues. Looking up the rest from reference TRBV11-2 and TRBJ2-1 gives the full variable domain: EAGVAQSPRYKIIEKRQSVAFWCNPISGHATLYWYQQILGQGPKLLIQFQNNGVVDDSQLPKDRFSAERLKGVDSTLKIQPAKLEDSAVYLCASSLASRGGVEQFFGPGTRLTVL.

The chain carries TRBV27 and TRBJ1-5, with 8 bases aligning to TRBD1. Germline-derived CDR1 and CDR2 are MNHEY and SMNVEV (reference sequence). V was pared by 2 bases and J by 2 bases, with 2 bases of the junction left unmatched. There are 15 residues in the CDR3. The chain's CDR3 is CASSLKGQGNQPQHF. The CDR3 region has the DNA TGTGCCAGCAGTTTAAAGGGACAGGGCAATCAGCCCCAGCATTTT.

This clone was seen a few times. Written as DNA, the CDR3 is TGTGCCAGCAGCCGCCCCCCCTACGAGCAGTACTTC. It translates to CASSRPPYEQYF. V and J are TRBV3-1 (or the pseudogene TRBV3-2) and TRBJ2-7; D ambiguous. The ends were cut back, 4 bases at V and 2 bases at J, with 6 bases in the middle. This CDR3 spans 12 amino acids. Germline V gene lookup returns CDR1 LGHDT and CDR2 YNNKEL (reference sequence).

The V gene is TRBV14, the J gene TRBJ1-1, with TRBD1 as a possible D gene (5 bases). This CDR3 has 17 amino acids. CDR1 and CDR2 from the germline V gene are SGHDN and FVKESK. Between the trimmed V and J ends, which lost 4 bases and 0 bases, there was a span of 18 bases. CDR3 sequence (DNA): TGTGCCAGCAGCCGTAACACCCCGGGGCAAATGAACACTGAAGCTTTCTTT. It is translated as CASSRNTPGQMNTEAFF.

V is TRBV5-1 and J is TRBJ2-1; 8 bases are a match to TRBD1. Germline V gives CDR1 SGHRS, CDR2 YFSETQ. This CDR3 comprises 16 residues. The V gene end was trimmed by 4 bases and the J gene end by 9 bases; junction bases not matched to a gene: 15. CDR3 nucleotides: TGCGCCAGCAGCGAGGTTCAGGGGGCCCTAGGGGGTGAGCAGTTCTTC. It codes for CASSEVQGALGGEQFF.

This clone appeared a single time. The chain has TRBV27 and TRBJ1-6; D may be TRBD1 (6 bases). V was shortened by 0 bases and J by 11 bases, with 11 bases between the two germline ends. CDR1 is MNHEY and CDR2 is SMNVEV in the germline V gene (reference sequence). The CDR3 covers 14 residues. The CDR3 loop reads CASSLSGQGTPLHF. CDR3 DNA: TGTGCCAGCAGTTTATCGGGCCAGGGGACACCCCTCCACTTT.

The chain is built from TRBV29-1 and TRBJ1-2; D gene ambiguous. This CDR3 has 9 amino acids. V lost 7 bases and J 8 bases, leaving 8 bases between the germline ends. Germline CDR1 reads SQVTM; CDR2 reads ANQGSEA. The CDR3 DNA is TGCAGCGCCGAGGAGGGCTACACCTTC. Amino acid sequence: CSAEEGYTF.

The chain combines TRBV20-1 with TRBJ2-2, with D uncertain. CDR1 is DFQATT, CDR2 SNEGSKA, per germline (reference sequence). This CDR3 region has 16 residues. V shed 3 bases and J shed 0 bases, with 14 bases lying between them. In DNA form, the CDR3 reads TGCAGTGCTAGTGCGCGGCCAGACGCGAACACCGGGGAGCTGTTTTTT. Its protein product is CSASARPDANTGELFF.

V gene TRBV2 combines with J gene TRBJ2-1; D is ambiguous. Trimming cost V 3 bases and J 0 bases, with 6 bases left between them. This CDR3 is 14 amino acids long. Germline loops: CDR1 SNHLY, CDR2 FYNNEI. In nucleotides, the CDR3 is TGTGCCAGCAGTGAGATGAGCTCCTACAATGAGCAGTTCTTC. This codes for CASSEMSSYNEQFF.

This CDR3 reads CAISESGKGFNEQFF. CDR3 DNA: TGTGCCATCAGTGAGTCAGGGAAGGGTTTCAATGAGCAGTTCTTC. The rearrangement uses TRBV10-3 and TRBJ2-1; D gene uncertain. Per germline, CDR1 ENHRY and CDR2 SYGVKD. This CDR3 is built from 15 residues. Trimming shortened V by 0 bases and J by 6 bases, and 12 bases separated the two germline ends.

The V call is TRBV3-1 (or the pseudogene TRBV3-2), the J call TRBJ2-2, with TRBD2 matching over 8 bases. Germline CDR1 LGHDT, CDR2 YNNKEL (reference sequence). Trimming at V came to 3 bases and at J to 8 bases, leaving 8 bases not matched to a gene. The CDR3 totals 15 residues. The chain's CDR3 is CASSQGGGQAGELFF. The CDR3 coding sequence is TGTGCCAGCAGCCAGGGCGGGGGGCAGGCGGGGGAGCTGTTTTTT.

This chain joins TRBV12-3 or TRBV12-4 and TRBJ1-2; D is ambiguous. The CDR3 has 11 residues. Trimming pared 5 bases from V and 2 bases from J, leaving 3 bases between. The CDR3 DNA follows: TGTGCCAGCAGTCAGAACTATGGCTACACCTTC. Its translation: CASSQNYGYTF.

The chain recombines TRBV4-1 with TRBJ1-2; D remains ambiguous. The CDR3 sequence is 15 residues long. V was shortened by 4 bases and J by 4 bases, with 16 bases between the two germline ends. Per germline, CDR1 MGHRA and CDR2 YSYEKL. CDR3 loop: CASSPGEGSSYGYTF. CDR3 bases: TGCGCCAGCAGCCCCGGGGAGGGCTCTAGCTATGGCTACACCTTC.

The CDR3 spells CATSPNRGLGEQFF. CDR3 sequence (DNA): TGTGCCACCAGCCCCAACAGGGGGCTGGGCGAGCAGTTCTTC. The chain is built from TRBV15 and TRBJ2-1; the match to TRBD1 covers 9 bases. Germline values: CDR1 LNHNV, CDR2 YYDKDF (reference sequence). This CDR3 is 14 amino acids long. J gave up 10 bases and V 5 bases, and 9 bases lay outside the gene matches.

This chain joins TRBV5-1 and TRBJ2-4, with 8 bases that match TRBD1. V was clipped by 4 bases and J by 4 bases; unmatched bases: 13. The CDR3 is made up of 17 amino acids. Germline-derived CDR1 and CDR2 are SGHRS and YFSETQ. This CDR3 reads CASSPGPSRTGKNIQYF. The CDR3 coding sequence is TGCGCCAGCAGCCCGGGCCCTAGTAGGACAGGGAAAAACATTCAGTACTTC.

The sample holds a few counts of this clone. The chain has TRBV12-5 and TRBJ1-1; D may be TRBD1 (6 bases). Germline loops: CDR1 LGHNT, CDR2 FRNRAP. This CDR3 comprises 15 residues. The V end lost 1 base, the J end lost 4 bases, and 13 bases lay between the germline ends. Written as DNA, the CDR3 is TGTGCTAGTGGTTTGGGACAGGCGCCGAGCACTGAAGCTTTCTTT. As protein: CASGLGQAPSTEAFF.

The gene calls are TRBV20-1 and TRBJ2-1, with D hard to call. V gave up 3 bases and J gave up 0 bases, with 9 bases separating them. The V gene's germline CDR1 is DFQATT and CDR2 SNEGSKA (reference sequence). The CDR3 runs 14 residues. Here the CDR3 DNA reads TGCAGTGCTAGTAGCCCACCCTCCTACAATGAGCAGTTCTTC. This gives the protein CSASSPPSYNEQFF.

The chain uses TRBV7-8 and TRBJ2-5; D gene ambiguous. This CDR3 has 12 amino acids. The V end lost 5 bases, the J end lost 1 base, and 5 bases lay between the germline ends. Germline CDR1 and CDR2: SGHVS and FQNEAQ. The CDR3 DNA reads as TGTGCCAGCAGCCTCCTCCAAGAGACCCAGTACTTC. Translated: CASSLLQETQYF.

The chain has TRBV6-1 and TRBJ1-5; D gene unclear. The CDR3 is 13 amino acids. V was shortened by 1 base and J by 7 bases, with 8 bases between the two germline ends. Germline V gene sequence: CDR1 MNHNS, CDR2 SASEGT. The CDR3: CASSEGPGQPQHF. The CDR3 DNA reads as TGTGCCAGCAGTGAAGGACCCGGCCAGCCCCAGCATTTT.

The rearrangement uses TRBV20-1 and TRBJ1-2; 8 positions match TRBD1. This CDR3 contains 10 residues. Trimming took 6 bases from V and 7 from J; bases not matched to a gene: 1. Per the germline V gene, CDR1 is DFQATT and CDR2 is SNEGSKA (reference sequence). The CDR3 nucleotides are TGCAGTGCCCAGGGGGCTGGCTACACCTTC. It encodes CSAQGAGYTF.

This chain uses TRBV4-3 with TRBJ2-2; D not resolved. The CDR3 is 14 residues long. Germline CDR1 reads LGHNA; CDR2 reads YSLEER. The V gene lost 4 bases and the J gene lost 4 bases, with 10 bases spanning the gap. As DNA, the CDR3 is TGCGCCAGCAGCCCACGCGCTAGCACCGGGGAGCTGTTTTTT. Translated: CASSPRASTGELFF.

This chain uses TRBV6-5 with TRBJ1-6; 8 nucleotides match TRBD1. Germline V gives CDR1 MNHEY, CDR2 SVGAGI. The ends lost 7 bases at V and 5 bases at J; junction bases unmatched: 1. The CDR3 is 13 residues long. Here the CDR3 reads CASKTGDNSPLHF. The CDR3, as DNA: TGTGCCAGCAAGACAGGGGATAATTCACCCCTCCACTTT.

The CDR3 coding sequence is TGTGCCAGCAGCGAAGCGGGGGGGGCGTACAATGAGCAGTTCTTC. It is translated as CASSEAGGAYNEQFF. The chain has TRBV11-2 and TRBJ2-1; 10 nucleotides align to TRBD2. The germline gives CDR1 SGHAT, CDR2 FQNNGV. Unmatched junction bases numbered 5, after V lost 5 bases and J lost 4 bases. This CDR3 is 15 amino acids long.

The chain joins TRBV6-2 or TRBV6-3 to TRBJ1-1, with D hard to call. The V end was cut by 6 bases, the J end by 4 bases, with 12 bases between. Looked up from germline, CDR1 is MNHEY and CDR2 is SVGEGT. The CDR3 contains 13 residues. CDR3 coding DNA: TGTGCCAGCAGCGAGACCGCGGCCACTGAAGCTTTCTTT. It yields the protein CASSETAATEAFF.

V and J are TRBV12-3 or TRBV12-4 and TRBJ2-7; D tentatively reads TRBD1 or TRBD2 (6 bases each). This CDR3 is built from 13 residues. Deletions cut 3 bases from V and 3 bases from J, with 9 bases between. CDR3: CASSLEGHYEQYF. The CDR3 coding sequence is TGTGCCAGCAGTTTGGAGGGACACTACGAGCAGTACTTC.

The chain couples TRBV18 to TRBJ1-1; D unresolved. CDR1 is KGHSH and CDR2 is LQKENI in the germline V gene. This CDR3 has 14 amino acids. V lost 2 bases, J lost 2 bases, and 9 bases lay in between. As DNA, the CDR3 is TGTGCCAGCTCACCAGATATTACCAACACTGAAGCTTTCTTT. Its translation is CASSPDITNTEAFF.